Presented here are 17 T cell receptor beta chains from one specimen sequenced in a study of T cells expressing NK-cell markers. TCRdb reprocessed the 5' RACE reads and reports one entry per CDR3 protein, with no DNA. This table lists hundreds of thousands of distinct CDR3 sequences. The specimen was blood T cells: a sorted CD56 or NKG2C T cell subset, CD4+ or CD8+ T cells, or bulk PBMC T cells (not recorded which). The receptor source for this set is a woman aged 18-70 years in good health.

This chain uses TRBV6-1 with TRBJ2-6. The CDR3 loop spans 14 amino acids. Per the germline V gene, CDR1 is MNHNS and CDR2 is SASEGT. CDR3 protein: CASIKLQGANVLTF.

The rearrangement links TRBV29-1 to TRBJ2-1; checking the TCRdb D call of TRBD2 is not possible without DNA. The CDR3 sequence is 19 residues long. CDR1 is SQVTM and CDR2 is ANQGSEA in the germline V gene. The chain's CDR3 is CSVRIGTSGGPSSYNEQFF.

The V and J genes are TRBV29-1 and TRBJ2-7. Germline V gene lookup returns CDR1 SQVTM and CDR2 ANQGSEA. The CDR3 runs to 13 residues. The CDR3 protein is CSAYLTRPYEQYF.

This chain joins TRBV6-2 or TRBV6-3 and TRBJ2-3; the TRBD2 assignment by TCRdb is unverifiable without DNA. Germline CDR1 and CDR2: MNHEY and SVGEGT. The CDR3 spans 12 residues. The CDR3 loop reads CASKTSGNTQYF.

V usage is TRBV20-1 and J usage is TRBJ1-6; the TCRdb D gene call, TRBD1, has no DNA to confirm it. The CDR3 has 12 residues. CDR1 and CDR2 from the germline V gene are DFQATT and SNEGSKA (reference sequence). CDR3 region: CSADRYNSPLHF.

CDR3 residues: CASSQSDSGELFF. The rearrangement joins TRBV12-3 or TRBV12-4 to TRBJ2-2. The CDR3 is 13 amino acids.

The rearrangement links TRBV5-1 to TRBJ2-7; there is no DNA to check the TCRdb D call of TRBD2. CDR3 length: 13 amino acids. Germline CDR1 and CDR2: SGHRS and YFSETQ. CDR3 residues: CASSFGRPGEQYF.

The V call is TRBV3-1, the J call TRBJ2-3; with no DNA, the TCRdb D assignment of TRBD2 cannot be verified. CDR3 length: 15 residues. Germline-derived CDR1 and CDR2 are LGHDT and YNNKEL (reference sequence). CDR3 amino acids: CASSQNGALGNTQYF.

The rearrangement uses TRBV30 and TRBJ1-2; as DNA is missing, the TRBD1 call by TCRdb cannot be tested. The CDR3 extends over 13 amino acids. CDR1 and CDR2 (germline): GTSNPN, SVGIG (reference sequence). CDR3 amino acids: CAAADRRGYGYTF.

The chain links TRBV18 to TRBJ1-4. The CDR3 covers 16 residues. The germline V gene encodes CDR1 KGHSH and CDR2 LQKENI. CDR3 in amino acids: CASSPQAVATNEKLFF.

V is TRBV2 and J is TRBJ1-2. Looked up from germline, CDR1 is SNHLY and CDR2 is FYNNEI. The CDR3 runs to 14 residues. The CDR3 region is CASTNGMGLDGYTF.

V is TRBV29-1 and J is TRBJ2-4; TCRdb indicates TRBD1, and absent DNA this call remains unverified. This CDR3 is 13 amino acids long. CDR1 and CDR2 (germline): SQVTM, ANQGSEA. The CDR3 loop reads CSVEKTGRNIQYF.

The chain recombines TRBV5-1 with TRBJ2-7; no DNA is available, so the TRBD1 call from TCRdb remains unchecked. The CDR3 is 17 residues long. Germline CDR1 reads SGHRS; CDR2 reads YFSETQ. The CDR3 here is CASSLREQGATTYEQYF.

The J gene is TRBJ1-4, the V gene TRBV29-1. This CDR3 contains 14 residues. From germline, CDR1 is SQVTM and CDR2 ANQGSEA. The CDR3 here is CNVEDRGKFGKLFF. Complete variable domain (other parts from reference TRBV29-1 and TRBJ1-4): SAVISQKPSRDICQRGTSLTIQCQVDSQVTMMFWYRQQPGQSLTLIATANQGSEATYESGFVIDKFPISRPNLTFSTLTVSNMSPEDSSIYLCNVEDRGKFGKLFFGSGTQLSVL.

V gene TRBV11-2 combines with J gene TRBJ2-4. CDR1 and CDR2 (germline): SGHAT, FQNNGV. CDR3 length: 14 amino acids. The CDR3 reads CASSLGFTKNIQYF.

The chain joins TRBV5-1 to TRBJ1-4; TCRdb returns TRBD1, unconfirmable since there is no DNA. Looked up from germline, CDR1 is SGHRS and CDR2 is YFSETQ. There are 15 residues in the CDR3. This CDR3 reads CASSRGDSPNEKLFF.

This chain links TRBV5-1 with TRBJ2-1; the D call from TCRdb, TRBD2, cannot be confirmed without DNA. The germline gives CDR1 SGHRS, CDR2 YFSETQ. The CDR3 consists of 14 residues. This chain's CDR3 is CASSHSPSGSLPFF.